Listed below are T cell receptor beta chains from one sample, sequenced in a study of T cell repertoires in cytomegalovirus infection. Each CDR3 protein gets one entry after TCRdb re-called the reads with MiXCR. This table holds 150,000 to 160,000 distinct CDR3 sequences, 23% found once. The sequencing sample was made of PBMCs. The receptors here all came from a human donor in good health (CMV status not recorded). Some clones in this sample may be carry-over from other donors' samples. Both conserved end residues are part of each CDR3. D genes are given only for firm matches. Some rows mark clone size as missing; the rest say once, few, many or name a class of expanded clone.

clone_size | j_call | v_call | d_call | cdr3_aa | cdr3_nt
many | TRBJ2-5 | TRBV5-1 | . | CASSLIGIGGRMETQYF | TGCGCCAGCAGCTTAATTGGAATCGGTGGGCGCATGGAGACCCAGTACTTC
few | TRBJ2-5 | TRBV5-6 | . | CASNDPPQQTQYF | TGTGCCAGCAACGACCCTCCCCAACAGACCCAGTACTTC
. | TRBJ2-2 | TRBV5-1 | TRBD1 | CASSLAGGETGELFF | TGCGCCAGCAGCCTGGCAGGGGGCGAAACCGGGGAGCTGTTTTTT
few | TRBJ2-5 | TRBV7-9 | . | CASSRPSALTAGRIETQYF | TGTGCCAGCAGCCGTCCTTCGGCACTGACAGCGGGTAGGATAGAGACCCAGTACTTC
once | TRBJ2-3 | TRBV3-1 | TRBD1 | CASSLDRVADTQYF | TGTGCCAGCAGCTTAGACAGGGTTGCAGATACGCAGTATTTT
few | TRBJ2-3 | TRBV19 | . | CASRPATSTDTQYF | TGTGCCAGTAGGCCGGCAACTAGCACAGATACGCAGTATTTT
many | TRBJ1-1 | TRBV29-1 | . | CSVWREAEAFF | TGCAGCGTTTGGAGGGAAGCGGAAGCTTTCTTT
medium-sized | TRBJ2-7 | TRBV7-9 | . | CASSSRQAQTYEQYF | TGTGCCAGCAGTTCCCGACAGGCACAAACCTACGAGCAGTACTTC
. | TRBJ2-1 | TRBV4-1 | TRBD1 | CASSQTGADEQFF | TGCGCCAGCAGCCAAACAGGGGCCGATGAGCAGTTCTTC
many | TRBJ2-1 | TRBV7-9 | TRBD2 | CASSFTGLAGAGEQFF | TGTGCCAGCAGCTTCACTGGACTAGCGGGAGCGGGGGAGCAGTTCTTC
few | TRBJ1-1 | TRBV23-1 | . | CAPGQLLNTEAFF | TGCGCCCCCGGACAACTACTGAACACTGAAGCTTTCTTT
few | TRBJ2-7 | TRBV27 | . | CASSLGSGAHEQYF | TGTGCCAGCAGTTTAGGGTCGGGGGCCCACGAGCAGTACTTC
many | TRBJ2-5 | TRBV7-2 | . | CASRGQGVGETQYF | TGTGCCAGCAGGGGACAAGGGGTTGGGGAGACCCAGTACTTC
few | TRBJ1-5 | TRBV12-3/TRBV12-4 | . | CASSFPRGGDVQPQHF | TGTGCCAGCAGTTTTCCCCGGGGGGGCGATGTTCAGCCCCAGCATTTT
few | TRBJ1-5 | TRBV27 | . | CASQISGGRQPQHF | TGTGCCAGCCAAATCTCGGGAGGTCGTCAGCCCCAGCATTTT
. | TRBJ1-6 | TRBV20-1 | . | CSAEQGRGWNSPLHF | TGCAGTGCAGAGCAGGGGAGGGGATGGAATTCACCCCTCCACTTT
many | TRBJ2-1 | TRBV7-2 | TRBD2 | CASSLTGLAGVEQFF | TGTGCCAGCAGCTTAACGGGACTAGCGGGAGTTGAGCAGTTCTTC
. | TRBJ1-1 | TRBV19 | . | CASSPSTPQGSDTEAFF | TGTGCCAGTAGTCCTTCGACTCCTCAAGGATCGGACACTGAAGCTTTCTTT
few | TRBJ2-1 | TRBV19 | . | CASSRFNNEQFF | TGTGCCAGTAGTAGGTTCAACAATGAGCAGTTCTTC
few | TRBJ2-3 | TRBV6-2/TRBV6-3 | TRBD2 | CASSFRLAGGGLDTQYF | TGTGCCAGCAGTTTCCGACTAGCGGGAGGGGGCCTAGATACGCAGTATTTT
few | TRBJ2-1 | TRBV6-2/TRBV6-3 | . | CASRGWGNEQFF | TGTGCCAGCCGTGGTTGGGGCAATGAGCAGTTCTTC
many | TRBJ1-5 | TRBV7-8 | . | CASSLRRSGTYQPQHF | TGTGCCAGCAGCTTACGGCGGTCAGGGACCTATCAGCCCCAGCATTTT
few | TRBJ2-7 | TRBV9 | . | CASSVGQRSEQYF | TGTGCCAGCAGCGTAGGTCAAAGGTCCGAGCAGTACTTC
many | TRBJ2-7 | TRBV6-2/TRBV6-3 | . | CASKAAGNLYEQYF | TGTGCCAGCAAGGCAGCGGGCAACCTCTACGAGCAGTACTTC
. | TRBJ1-1 | TRBV19 | . | CATTQEGWGTEAFF | TGTGCCACCACGCAGGAGGGGTGGGGCACTGAAGCTTTCTTT
few | TRBJ2-3 | TRBV5-6 | . | CASSFRVGADTDTQYF | TGTGCCAGCAGCTTTAGGGTAGGGGCGGACACAGATACGCAGTATTTT
once | TRBJ2-5 | TRBV2 | TRBD1 | CASSEVGANRGVETQYF | TGTGCCAGCAGTGAAGTGGGCGCTAACAGGGGAGTGGAGACCCAGTACTTC
. | TRBJ1-4 | TRBV20-1 | . | CSARNPGKEKLFF | TGCAGTGCTAGAAACCCAGGGAAAGAAAAACTGTTTTTT
many | TRBJ1-2 | TRBV7-2 | . | CASSLVGGRITF | TGTGCCAGCAGCTTAGTTGGAGGGAGAATCACCTTC
. | TRBJ2-7 | TRBV4-1 | . | CASNRRQSYEQYF | TGCGCCAGCAATCGTCGTCAGTCCTACGAGCAGTACTTC
. | TRBJ2-1 | TRBV23-1 | TRBD1 | CASSQTREGARDEQFF | TGCGCCAGCAGTCAAACACGTGAGGGGGCGCGGGATGAGCAGTTCTTC
. | TRBJ2-1 | TRBV6-5 | TRBD2 | CASSYFLGLVSALFYNEQFF | TGTGCCAGCAGTTACTTTCTGGGACTAGTTTCAGCACTATTCTACAATGAGCAGTTCTTC
. | TRBJ1-6 | TRBV4-1 | TRBD1 | CASSSGQERYNSPLHF | TGCGCCAGCAGCTCGGGACAGGAACGTTATAATTCACCCCTCCACTTT
many | TRBJ2-1 | TRBV7-2 | TRBD2 | CASSFKGTSGFNEQFF | TGTGCCAGCAGCTTCAAGGGGACTAGCGGGTTCAATGAGCAGTTCTTC
. | TRBJ1-4 | TRBV4-1 | . | CASSSPLGGEKLFF | TGCGCCAGCAGCAGCCCCTTGGGGGGTGAAAAACTGTTTTTT
. | TRBJ1-5 | TRBV28 | . | CASGGPWNQPQHF | TGTGCCAGCGGTGGGCCGTGGAATCAGCCCCAGCATTTT
many | TRBJ2-2 | TRBV6-1 | . | CASSDLIAGELFF | TGTGCCAGCAGTGATCTGATTGCCGGGGAGCTGTTTTTT
. | TRBJ2-5 | TRBV4-3 | . | CASSQERAQETQYF | TGCGCCAGCAGCCAAGAGCGGGCCCAAGAGACCCAGTACTTC
few | TRBJ1-2 | TRBV6-5 | . | CASKLADSGYTF | TGTGCCAGCAAACTTGCCGACAGTGGCTACACCTTC
few | TRBJ2-7 | TRBV6-6 | . | CASIADRHEQYF | TGTGCCAGCATCGCCGACCGGCACGAGCAGTACTTC
few | TRBJ2-7 | TRBV12-3/TRBV12-4 | TRBD1 | CASSSFPGQGQGQYF | TGTGCCAGCAGTTCTTTTCCGGGACAGGGGCAAGGGCAGTACTTC
. | TRBJ2-7 | TRBV14 | TRBD2 | CASSLLAGVGYEQYF | TGTGCCAGCAGCCTCCTAGCGGGAGTCGGTTACGAGCAGTACTTC
. | TRBJ2-1 | TRBV6-2/TRBV6-3 | TRBD2 | CASTRLAGGANEQFF | TGTGCCAGCACCAGACTAGCGGGAGGAGCCAATGAGCAGTTCTTC